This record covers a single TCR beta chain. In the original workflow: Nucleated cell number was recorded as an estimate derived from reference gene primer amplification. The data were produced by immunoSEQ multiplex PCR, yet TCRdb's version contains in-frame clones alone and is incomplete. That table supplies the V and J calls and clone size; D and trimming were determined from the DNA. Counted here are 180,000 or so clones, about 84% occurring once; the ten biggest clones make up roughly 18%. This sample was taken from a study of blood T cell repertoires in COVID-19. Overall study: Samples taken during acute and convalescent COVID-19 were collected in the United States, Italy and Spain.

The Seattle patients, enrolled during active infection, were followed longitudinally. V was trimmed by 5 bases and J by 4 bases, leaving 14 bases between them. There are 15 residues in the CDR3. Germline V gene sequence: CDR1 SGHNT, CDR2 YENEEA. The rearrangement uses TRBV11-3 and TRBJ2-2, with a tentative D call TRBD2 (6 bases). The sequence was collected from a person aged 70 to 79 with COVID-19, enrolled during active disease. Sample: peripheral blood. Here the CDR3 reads CASSRRESSTGELFF. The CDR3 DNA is TGTGCCAGCAGCCGTCGGGAGAGTAGCACCGGGGAGCTGTTTTTT.